One T cell receptor beta chain is described in this entry. The sample belongs to a study of blood T cell repertoires in COVID-19. Only in-frame clones appear in the TCRdb table, and some are missing; sequencing was by immunoSEQ multiplex PCR. The profile covers around 100,000 clones, with 89% appearing a single time and approximately 3.4% taken by the ten largest. V was pared by 1 base and J by 6 bases, with 12 bases between. Germline CDR1 SEHNR, CDR2 FQNEAQ (reference sequence). The CDR3 is 15 residues long. This sequence joins TRBV7-9 and TRBJ2-2; D is unresolved. The sample comprised peripheral blood. This receptor was identified in a woman aged 55-70 years with acute or convalescent COVID-19. The CDR3 is CASSLDTVLAGELFF. In DNA, the CDR3 is TGTGCCAGCAGCTTAGATACGGTGTTGGCCGGGGAGCTGTTTTTT.